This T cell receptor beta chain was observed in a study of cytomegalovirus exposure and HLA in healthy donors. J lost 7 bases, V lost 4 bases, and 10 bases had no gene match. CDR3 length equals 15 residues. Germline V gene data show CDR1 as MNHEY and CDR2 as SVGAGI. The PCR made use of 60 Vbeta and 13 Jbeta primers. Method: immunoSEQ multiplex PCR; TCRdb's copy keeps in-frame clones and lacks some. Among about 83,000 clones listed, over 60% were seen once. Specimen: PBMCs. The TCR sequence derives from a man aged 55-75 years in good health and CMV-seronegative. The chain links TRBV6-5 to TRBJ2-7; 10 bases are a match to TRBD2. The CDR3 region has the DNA TGTGCCAGCAGTTTCATAGCGGGGGGCCGGGGGGAGCAGTACTTC. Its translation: CASSFIAGGRGEQYF.